One sample yielded the 15 T cell receptor beta chains listed below, sequenced in a study of blood T cell repertoires in COVID-19. The method was immunoSEQ multiplex PCR; TCRdb's version includes in-frame clones alone and lacks a portion of them. The repertoire has approximately 85,000 clones, 92% of them found once; the top ten carry around 6%. The sequenced sample was peripheral blood. The origin of the receptors is a woman aged 55-69 years with active COVID-19.

J is TRBJ1-5 and V is TRBV30; D uncertain. CDR1 and CDR2 (germline): GTSNPN, SVGIG (reference sequence). This CDR3 comprises 11 residues. Between the trimmed V and J ends, which lost 6 bases and 6 bases, there was a span of 9 bases. CDR3 region: CACSLVQPQHF. In nucleotides, the CDR3 is TGTGCCTGCTCCCTAGTTCAGCCCCAGCATTTT.

The chain couples TRBV19 to TRBJ2-5; 9 bases are a match to TRBD2. Germline V gene data show CDR1 as LNHDA and CDR2 as SQIVND (reference sequence). Trimming took 6 bases from V and 5 from J; bases not matched to a gene: 4. CDR3 size: 13 residues. In DNA, the CDR3 is TGTGCCAGTAGGCGGGAGGGGCGGGAGACCCAGTACTTC. It translates to CASRREGRETQYF.

This chain uses TRBV18 with TRBJ1-3, with D hard to call. Per germline, CDR1 KGHSH and CDR2 LQKENI. The CDR3 contains 15 residues. With 3 bases removed from V and 4 bases from J, the gap between germline ends came to 13 bases. CDR3 sequence: CASSPSQVEGNTIYF. The DNA of the CDR3 is TGTGCCAGCTCACCGTCTCAGGTGGAAGGAAACACCATATATTTT. The full variable domain, its missing parts supplied by reference TRBV18 and TRBJ1-3, is NAGVMQNPRHLVRRRGQEARLRCSPMKGHSHVYWYRQLPEEGLKFMVYLQKENIIDESGMPKERFSAEFPKEGPSILRIQQVVRGDSAAYFCASSPSQVEGNTIYFGEGSWLTVV.

This sequence joins TRBV5-4 and TRBJ2-1; weak D call: TRBD1 (6 bases). Germline-derived CDR1 and CDR2 are SGHNT and YYREEE (reference sequence). The CDR3 spans 16 residues. V lost 4 bases and J 3 bases, leaving 17 bases between the germline ends. CDR3 loop: CASSETGTTNYNEQFF. DNA of the CDR3: TGTGCCAGCAGCGAAACCGGGACAACAAACTACAATGAGCAGTTCTTC.

The J gene is TRBJ2-2, the V gene TRBV27, with D possibly being TRBD1 (5 bases). Trimming pared 0 bases from V and 6 bases from J, leaving 11 bases between. The germline CDR1 and CDR2 sequences are MNHEY and SMNVEV (reference sequence). The CDR3 runs to 15 residues. This CDR3 is CASSLSGQGPGELFF. The CDR3 DNA sequence: TGTGCCAGCAGTTTATCGGGGCAGGGCCCCGGGGAGCTGTTTTTT.

The chain employs TRBV6-6 and TRBJ2-3; maybe TRBD2 (6 bases). Trimming cost V 2 bases and J 2 bases, with 11 bases left between them. In germline, CDR1 is MNHNY, CDR2 SVGAGI (reference sequence). This CDR3 comprises 15 residues. CDR3 DNA: TGTGCCAGCAGTTACCTGGGACTTACCACAGATACGCAGTATTTT. Translated: CASSYLGLTTDTQYF.

The J gene is TRBJ1-1, the V gene TRBV10-1, with 9 bases matching TRBD1. J gave up 1 base and V 4 bases, and 4 bases lay outside the gene matches. The germline V gene has CDR1 WNHNN and CDR2 SYGVQD (reference sequence). The length of the CDR3 is 15 residues. The CDR3 nucleotides are TGCGCCAGCAGTGCCAGACAGGGGGAGAACACTGAAGCTTTCTTT. It codes for CASSARQGENTEAFF.

The J gene is TRBJ1-1, the V gene TRBV5-4; TRBD1 matches 7 bases. V shed 3 bases and J 1 base; nucleotides not matched to a gene: 3. There are 14 residues in the CDR3. The germline CDR1 and CDR2 sequences are SGHNT and YYREEE (reference sequence). The CDR3 spells CASSSTGWNTEAFF. CDR3 DNA sequence: TGTGCCAGCAGCTCGACAGGGTGGAACACTGAAGCTTTCTTT.

The rearrangement links TRBV28 to TRBJ1-1; D not certain. Looked up from germline, CDR1 is MDHEN and CDR2 is SYDVKM. The V gene lost 2 bases and the J gene lost 7 bases, with 14 bases spanning the gap. The CDR3 loop spans 14 amino acids. CDR3 protein: CASSLRQANGEAFF. The DNA of the CDR3 is TGTGCCAGCAGTTTACGGCAAGCGAACGGTGAAGCTTTCTTT.

The chain combines TRBV6-2 or TRBV6-3 with TRBJ2-1; TRBD2 matches 14 bases. The germline V gene encodes CDR1 MNHEY and CDR2 SVGEGT. V was clipped by 5 bases and J by 3 bases; unmatched bases: 12. The CDR3 spans 19 residues. In nucleotides, the CDR3 is TGTGCCAGCAGTAATGGACTAGCGGGAGGTACAAGGGGCTACAATGAGCAGTTCTTC. It encodes CASSNGLAGGTRGYNEQFF.

The chain is built from TRBV6-4 and TRBJ1-4, with D perhaps matching TRBD1 (5 bases). The CDR3 loop spans 13 amino acids. Trimming stripped 8 bases from V and 4 bases from J, with 11 bases between. The V gene's germline CDR1 is MRHNA and CDR2 SNTAGT. The CDR3 coding sequence is TGTGCCAGCTCTCGACAGCTTAATGAAAAACTGTTTTTT. This sequence encodes CASSRQLNEKLFF.

The chain uses TRBV12-3 or TRBV12-4 and TRBJ1-5, with D unresolved. This CDR3 has 12 residues. V lost 5 bases and J lost 7, with 9 bases in between. The CDR3 loop is CASSPQQQPQHF. CDR3 sequence (DNA): TGTGCCAGCAGTCCACAGCAACAGCCCCAGCATTTT.

The chain uses TRBV19 and TRBJ1-6; the match to TRBD1 covers 10 bases. CDR3 length equals 15 residues. Germline CDR1 and CDR2: LNHDA and SQIVND (reference sequence). Losses at the gene ends were 5 bases for V and 9 bases for J; bases not matched to a gene: 7. CDR3 loop: CASSSQGDRGSPLHF. The CDR3 DNA follows: TGTGCCAGTAGTTCCCAGGGGGACAGGGGTTCACCCCTCCACTTT.

V is TRBV7-8 and J is TRBJ1-6; tentatively, D is TRBD1 (5 bases). Germline V CDR1 and CDR2: SGHVS, FQNEAQ. This CDR3 is 14 amino acids long. Trimming pared 1 base from V and 9 bases from J, leaving 10 bases between. The CDR3 protein is CASSLGQLISPLHF. The CDR3 region has the DNA TGTGCCAGCAGCTTAGGACAGTTGATTTCACCCCTCCACTTT.

The chain is built from TRBV6-5 and TRBJ1-1; D not resolved. CDR3 length: 14 residues. Germline V gene sequence: CDR1 MNHEY, CDR2 SVGAGI. V was trimmed by 8 bases and J by 1 base, leaving 14 bases between them. The CDR3 reads CASHSAGANTEAFF. The CDR3 region has the DNA TGTGCCAGCCATTCGGCGGGTGCGAACACTGAAGCTTTCTTT.